A selection of T cell receptor beta chains follows, all from one sample in a study of T cell repertoires in cytomegalovirus infection. TCRdb ran MiXCR on the reads and lists one entry per CDR3 protein. The table has approximately 500,000 distinct CDR3 sequences, 26% seen once. The sequenced sample was PBMCs. These receptors were taken from a human donor in good health (CMV status not recorded). Some clones in this sample may be carry-over from other donors' samples. CDR3s include the opening cysteine and the closing phenylalanine or tryptophan. Each record gives: clone size, D gene, V gene, J gene, CDR3 DNA, CDR3 protein. A D gene is named only where the DNA matches it firmly. Only part of the rows carry a size: once, few, many, or a class if the clone is expanded.

abundance: NA
d_gene: TRBD2
v_gene: TRBV7-2
j_gene: TRBJ2-7
CDR3nt: TGTGCCAGCAGCCCTTGGACTAGCAGTGGGACCTACGAGCAGTACTTC
CDR3aa: CASSPWTSSGTYEQYF

abundance: few
d_gene: NA
v_gene: TRBV10-2
j_gene: TRBJ2-2
CDR3nt: TGCGCCAGCAGCTCCTCGGCCTCTGGAACCGGGGAGCTGTTTTTT
CDR3aa: CASSSSASGTGELFF

abundance: NA
d_gene: NA
v_gene: TRBV27
j_gene: TRBJ1-2
CDR3nt: TGTGCCAGCAGTCCCCGGGTGGAAGCCTATGGCTACACCTTC
CDR3aa: CASSPRVEAYGYTF

abundance: once
d_gene: TRBD1
v_gene: TRBV4-3
j_gene: TRBJ2-2
CDR3nt: TGCGCCAGCAGCCAGTACAGGGGTGGCACCGGGGAGCTGTTTTTT
CDR3aa: CASSQYRGGTGELFF

abundance: NA
d_gene: NA
v_gene: TRBV28
j_gene: TRBJ2-5
CDR3nt: TGTACCAGCAGACCACAGGATAAAGAGACCCAGTACTTC
CDR3aa: CTSRPQDKETQYF

abundance: many
d_gene: NA
v_gene: TRBV11-2
j_gene: TRBJ2-3
CDR3nt: TGTGCCAGCAGCTCGTGGGGCACAGATACGCAGTATTTT
CDR3aa: CASSSWGTDTQYF

abundance: many
d_gene: TRBD1
v_gene: TRBV7-2
j_gene: TRBJ1-5
CDR3nt: TGTGCCAGCAGCTTCGACAGGGGAGATCAGCCCCAGCATTTT
CDR3aa: CASSFDRGDQPQHF

abundance: NA
d_gene: NA
v_gene: TRBV5-1
j_gene: TRBJ1-1
CDR3nt: TGCGCCAGCAGCTACCGGACGACGATGAACACTGAAGCTTTCTTT
CDR3aa: CASSYRTTMNTEAFF

abundance: NA
d_gene: NA
v_gene: TRBV7-6
j_gene: TRBJ2-3
CDR3nt: TGTGCCAGCAGCTCCCCTGGGCGAGATACGCAGTATTTT
CDR3aa: CASSSPGRDTQYF

abundance: few
d_gene: TRBD1
v_gene: TRBV12-5
j_gene: TRBJ1-3
CDR3nt: TGTGCTAGTGGTTACCTGGACAGGGATTTACGCACCATATATTTT
CDR3aa: CASGYLDRDLRTIYF

abundance: many
d_gene: TRBD2
v_gene: TRBV7-6
j_gene: TRBJ2-7
CDR3nt: TGTGCCAGCAGCTTAGGTCTAGCGGAGTCCTACGAGCAGTACTTC
CDR3aa: CASSLGLAESYEQYF

abundance: NA
d_gene: NA
v_gene: TRBV6-5
j_gene: TRBJ2-7
CDR3nt: TGTGCCAGCAGCAGGGACAATCAGGGCTCCTACGAGCAGTACTTC
CDR3aa: CASSRDNQGSYEQYF

abundance: NA
d_gene: TRBD2
v_gene: TRBV19
j_gene: TRBJ2-3
CDR3nt: TGTGCCAGTAGGGGACGGGAGGGGTCAGATACGCAGTATTTT
CDR3aa: CASRGREGSDTQYF

abundance: few
d_gene: NA
v_gene: TRBV28
j_gene: TRBJ2-1
CDR3nt: TGTGCCAGCATCCCCCTCGTGGGAGAATCCCACAATGAGCAGTTCTTC
CDR3aa: CASIPLVGESHNEQFF

abundance: few
d_gene: NA
v_gene: TRBV30
j_gene: TRBJ1-2
CDR3nt: TGTGCCTGCCGGAGGTATGGTGGGGCGGCGGCTAACTATGGCTACACCTTC
CDR3aa: CACRRYGGAAANYGYTF

abundance: NA
d_gene: NA
v_gene: TRBV11-1
j_gene: TRBJ1-5
CDR3nt: TGTGCCAGCAGCCCGACCTCTGGTCGCAGCAATCAGCCCCAGCATTTT
CDR3aa: CASSPTSGRSNQPQHF

abundance: few
d_gene: NA
v_gene: TRBV20-1
j_gene: TRBJ2-7
CDR3nt: TGCAGTGCTAGGGTGGAGTACGTAGGCGAGCAGTACTTC
CDR3aa: CSARVEYVGEQYF

abundance: many
d_gene: NA
v_gene: TRBV27
j_gene: TRBJ1-1
CDR3nt: TGTGCCAGCACGGGGAGGGCTGAAGCTTTCTTT
CDR3aa: CASTGRAEAFF

abundance: many
d_gene: TRBD2
v_gene: TRBV27
j_gene: TRBJ2-2
CDR3nt: TGTGCCACCGCCGGGAGGGATGCTCCCGGGGAGCTGTTTTTT
CDR3aa: CATAGRDAPGELFF

abundance: NA
d_gene: TRBD2
v_gene: TRBV10-3
j_gene: TRBJ2-1
CDR3nt: TGTGCCATCAGTGAGGGACTAGCGGGAAGAGGCAATGAGCAGTTCTTC
CDR3aa: CAISEGLAGRGNEQFF

abundance: NA
d_gene: TRBD1
v_gene: TRBV28
j_gene: TRBJ2-7
CDR3nt: TGTGCCAGCAGCCAACCCGGACAGGGGACCTCCTACGAGCAGTACTTC
CDR3aa: CASSQPGQGTSYEQYF

abundance: few
d_gene: TRBD2
v_gene: TRBV28
j_gene: TRBJ2-7
CDR3nt: TGTGCCAGCAGTTTGGGGACTAGCGGGAGGCCCCACGAGCAGTACTTC
CDR3aa: CASSLGTSGRPHEQYF

abundance: NA
d_gene: NA
v_gene: TRBV6-1
j_gene: TRBJ2-3
CDR3nt: TGTGCCAGCAGGGTCCAGGATACGCAGTATTTT
CDR3aa: CASRVQDTQYF

abundance: many
d_gene: TRBD2
v_gene: TRBV28
j_gene: TRBJ2-2
CDR3nt: TGTGCCAGCAGTCCTGGACTAGCGGGAGTTTTCACCGGGGAGCTGTTTTTT
CDR3aa: CASSPGLAGVFTGELFF

abundance: few
d_gene: NA
v_gene: TRBV12-3/TRBV12-4
j_gene: TRBJ1-1
CDR3nt: TGTGCCATAAATAGGGGGATCACTGAAGCTTTCTTT
CDR3aa: CAINRGITEAFF

abundance: NA
d_gene: NA
v_gene: TRBV4-1
j_gene: TRBJ2-4
CDR3nt: TGCGCCAGCAGCCAAGATGGTCGAGGTCTGGAAAACATTCAGTACTTC
CDR3aa: CASSQDGRGLENIQYF

abundance: many
d_gene: TRBD2
v_gene: TRBV7-6
j_gene: TRBJ2-1
CDR3nt: TGTGCCAGCAGCCTTCTAGCGGGAGGAATCTACAATGAGCAGTTCTTC
CDR3aa: CASSLLAGGIYNEQFF

abundance: NA
d_gene: NA
v_gene: TRBV15
j_gene: TRBJ2-7
CDR3nt: TGTGCCACCAGCGGGGGACAACTCTACGAGCAGTACTTC
CDR3aa: CATSGGQLYEQYF

abundance: few
d_gene: NA
v_gene: TRBV12-5
j_gene: TRBJ1-2
CDR3nt: TGTGCTAGTGGTTTAGGAGGGCGCGGCTATGGCTACACCTTC
CDR3aa: CASGLGGRGYGYTF

abundance: NA
d_gene: NA
v_gene: TRBV5-6
j_gene: TRBJ1-2
CDR3nt: TGTGCCAGCAGCCAGATCACAGTTAACTATGGCTACACCTTC
CDR3aa: CASSQITVNYGYTF

abundance: few
d_gene: NA
v_gene: TRBV20-1
j_gene: TRBJ2-5
CDR3nt: TGCAGTGCTAGAGATTTAAAAGAGACCCAGTACTTC
CDR3aa: CSARDLKETQYF